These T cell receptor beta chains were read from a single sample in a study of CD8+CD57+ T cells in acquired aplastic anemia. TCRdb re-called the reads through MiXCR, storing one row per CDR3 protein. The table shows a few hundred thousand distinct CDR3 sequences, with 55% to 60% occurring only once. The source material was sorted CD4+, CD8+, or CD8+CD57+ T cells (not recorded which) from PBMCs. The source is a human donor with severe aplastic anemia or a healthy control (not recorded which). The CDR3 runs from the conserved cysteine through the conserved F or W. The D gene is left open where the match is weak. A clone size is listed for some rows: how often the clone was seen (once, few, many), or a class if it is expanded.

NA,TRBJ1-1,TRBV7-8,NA,CASSFGVMNTEAFF,TGTGCCAGCAGCTTTGGGGTCATGAACACTGAAGCTTTCTTT
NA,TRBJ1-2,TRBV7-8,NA,CASSLEAGGGYGYTF,TGTGCCAGCAGCTTAGAGGCCGGGGGGGGCTATGGCTACACCTTC
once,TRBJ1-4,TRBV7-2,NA,CASSLSQGREKLFF,TGTGCCAGCAGCTTAAGCCAGGGGAGGGAAAAACTGTTTTTT
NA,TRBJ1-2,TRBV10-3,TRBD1,CAISRGTASNYGYTF,TGTGCCATCAGTAGGGGGACAGCCTCTAACTATGGCTACACCTTC
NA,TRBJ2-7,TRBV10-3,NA,CASTLGILYEQYF,TGTGCCAGCACTTTAGGGATCCTTTACGAGCAGTACTTC
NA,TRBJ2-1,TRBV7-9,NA,CASSLGPAAYNEQFF,TGTGCCAGCAGCTTAGGGCCGGCCGCTTACAATGAGCAGTTCTTC
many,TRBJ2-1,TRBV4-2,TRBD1,CASRPGQGANEQFF,TGTGCCAGCAGACCGGGACAGGGGGCCAATGAGCAGTTCTTC
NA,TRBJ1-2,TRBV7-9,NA,CASSQNRADGYTF,TGTGCCAGCAGCCAAAACAGGGCCGATGGCTACACCTTC
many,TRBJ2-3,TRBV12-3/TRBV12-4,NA,CASRQGGGTQYF,TGTGCCAGCAGGCAAGGGGGGGGTACGCAGTATTTT
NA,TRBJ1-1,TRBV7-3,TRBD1,CASKGTGTSTEAFF,TGTGCCAGCAAGGGGACAGGGACCTCGACTGAAGCTTTCTTT
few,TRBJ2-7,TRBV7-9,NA,CASSLAQYEQYF,TGTGCCAGCAGCTTAGCTCAATACGAGCAGTACTTC
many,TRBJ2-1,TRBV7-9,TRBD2,CASSRTSGGENEQFF,TGTGCCAGCAGCCGGACTAGCGGGGGGGAGAATGAGCAGTTCTTC
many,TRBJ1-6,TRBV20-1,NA,CSARDRGTGGNSPLHF,TGCAGTGCTAGAGATCGCGGAACCGGGGGAAATTCACCCCTCCACTTT
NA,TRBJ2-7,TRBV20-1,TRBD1,CSARGDRVRSYEQYF,TGCAGTGCTAGAGGCGACAGGGTGAGGTCCTACGAGCAGTACTTC
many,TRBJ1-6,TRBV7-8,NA,CASSLGINSPLHF,TGTGCCAGCAGCTTAGGGATAAATTCACCCCTCCACTTT
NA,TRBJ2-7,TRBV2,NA,CASSEGLLF,TGTGCCAGCAGTGAAGGACTCCTTTTC
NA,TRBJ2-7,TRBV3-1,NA,CASSDPSVYNEQYF,TGTGCCAGCAGCGACCCTTCTGTATACAATGAGCAGTACTTC
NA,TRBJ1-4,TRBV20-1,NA,CRMREKLFF,TGCAGGATGAGGGAAAAACTGTTTTTT
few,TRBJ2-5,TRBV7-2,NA,CASSPRRGTQETQYF,TGTGCCAGCAGCCCCCGTCGCGGGACTCAAGAGACCCAGTACTTC
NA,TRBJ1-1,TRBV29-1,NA,CSVPSVSTEAFF,TGCAGCGTTCCCAGTGTGAGCACTGAAGCTTTCTTT
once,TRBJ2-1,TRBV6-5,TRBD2,CASSPSTSEPYNEQFF,TGTGCCAGCAGTCCCTCGACTAGCGAGCCGTACAATGAGCAGTTCTTC
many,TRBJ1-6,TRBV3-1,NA,CASSQETRRGSPLHF,TGTGCCAGCAGCCAAGAGACCCGAAGGGGTTCACCCCTCCACTTT
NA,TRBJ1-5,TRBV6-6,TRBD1,CASSAVDRGNQPQHF,TGTGCCAGCAGTGCCGTGGACAGGGGGAATCAGCCCCAGCATTTT
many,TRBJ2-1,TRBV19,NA,CASSIPDNYNEQFF,TGTGCCAGTAGTATCCCCGACAATTACAATGAGCAGTTCTTC
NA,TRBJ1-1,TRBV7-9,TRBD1,CASNRGQGGTEAFF,TGTGCCAGCAACCGGGGGCAGGGGGGGACTGAAGCTTTCTTT
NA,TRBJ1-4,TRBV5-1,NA,CASSSKGATNEKLFF,TGCGCCAGCAGTTCAAAGGGTGCAACTAATGAAAAACTGTTTTTT
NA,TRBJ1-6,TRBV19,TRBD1,CASSFQGDRSPLHF,TGTGCCAGTAGTTTCCAGGGGGACCGTTCACCCCTCCACTTT
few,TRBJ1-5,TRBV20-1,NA,CSARGREHSNQPQHF,TGCAGTGCTAGAGGCAGGGAACATAGCAATCAGCCCCAGCATTTT
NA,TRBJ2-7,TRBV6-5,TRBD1,CATRTVGTGNSYEQYF,TGTGCCACCAGAACCGTTGGGACAGGGAACTCCTACGAGCAGTACTTC
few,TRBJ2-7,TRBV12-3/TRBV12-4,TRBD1,CASSLGTGAYEQYF,TGTGCCAGCAGTTTGGGGACAGGAGCTTACGAGCAGTACTTC
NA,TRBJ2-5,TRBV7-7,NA,CASTHLGAEGGETQYF,TGTGCTAGCACCCACCTAGGGGCAGAAGGGGGAGAGACCCAGTACTTC
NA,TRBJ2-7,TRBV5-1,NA,CASSLVGGPEQYF,TGCGCCAGCAGCTTGGTGGGCGGGCCCGAGCAGTACTTC
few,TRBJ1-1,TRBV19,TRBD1,CASSKRQGLAFF,TGTGCCAGTAGTAAAAGACAGGGGTTAGCTTTCTTT
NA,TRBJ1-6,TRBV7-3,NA,CASDGPDSPLHF,TGTGCCAGCGACGGCCCCGATTCACCCCTCCACTTT
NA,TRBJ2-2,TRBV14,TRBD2,CASSLDRLAGGPGAGELFF,TGCGCCAGCAGCTTGGACCGACTAGCGGGAGGGCCGGGGGCCGGGGAGCTGTTTTTT
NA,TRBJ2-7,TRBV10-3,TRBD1,CAAAGGTGVRNYEQYF,TGTGCCGCAGCGGGCGGGACAGGGGTCAGAAACTACGAGCAGTACTTC
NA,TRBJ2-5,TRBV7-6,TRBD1,CASSLLAGTGQETQYF,TGTGCCAGCAGCTTACTGGCAGGGACAGGACAAGAGACCCAGTACTTC
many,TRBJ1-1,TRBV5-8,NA,CASSWEPSNTEAFF,TGTGCCAGCAGCTGGGAACCGTCGAACACTGAAGCTTTCTTT
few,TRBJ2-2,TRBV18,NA,CASSPQDLFTNTGELFF,TGTGCCAGCTCACCTCAGGACTTATTTACGAACACCGGGGAGCTGTTTTTT